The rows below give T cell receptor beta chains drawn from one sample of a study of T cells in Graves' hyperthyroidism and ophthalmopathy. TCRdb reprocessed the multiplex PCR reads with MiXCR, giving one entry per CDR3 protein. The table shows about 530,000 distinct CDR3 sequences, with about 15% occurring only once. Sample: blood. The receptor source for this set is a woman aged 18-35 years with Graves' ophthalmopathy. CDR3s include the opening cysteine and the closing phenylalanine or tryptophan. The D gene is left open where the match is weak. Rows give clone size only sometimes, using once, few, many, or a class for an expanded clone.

DNA: TGTGTCAGCAGCCCCCGACAGGGCGCCTACGAGCAGTACTTC; CDR3: CVSSPRQGAYEQYF; V: TRBV4-2; D: TRBD1; size: NA; J: TRBJ2-7
DNA: TGTGCCAGTAGGCCCGGGACTAGTCGCACAGATACGCAGTATTTT; CDR3: CASRPGTSRTDTQYF; V: TRBV19; D: TRBD2; size: NA; J: TRBJ2-3
DNA: TGTGCCAGCAGCCCACGGCCCGCTGATAATTCACCCCTCCACTTT; CDR3: CASSPRPADNSPLHF; V: TRBV5-1; D: NA; size: NA; J: TRBJ1-6
DNA: TGCAGTGCTAGAGATCAGGCTAGCGGGAGATGGGAGACCCAGTACTTC; CDR3: CSARDQASGRWETQYF; V: TRBV20-1; D: TRBD2; size: many; J: TRBJ2-5
DNA: TGTGCCAGCAGTGCCTCGACAGGTTATAGCAATCAGCCCCAGCATTTT; CDR3: CASSASTGYSNQPQHF; V: TRBV2; D: NA; size: many; J: TRBJ1-5
DNA: TGTGCCAGCAGACTAAGACAGGGAGGGAGGATGGCCAAAAACATTCAGTACTTC; CDR3: CASRLRQGGRMAKNIQYF; V: TRBV2; D: NA; size: few; J: TRBJ2-4
DNA: TGTGCCAGTAGACTCCGGGACAGTACAAACACTGAAGCTTTCTTT; CDR3: CASRLRDSTNTEAFF; V: TRBV19; D: TRBD1; size: many; J: TRBJ1-1
DNA: TGCGCCAGCAGCCCGGGCACTACCCGTGAGCAGTACTTC; CDR3: CASSPGTTREQYF; V: TRBV4-1; D: NA; size: NA; J: TRBJ2-7
DNA: TGTGCCAGCAGCTTAGATGTGGGGTTGGAGACCCAGTACTTC; CDR3: CASSLDVGLETQYF; V: TRBV7-9; D: NA; size: many; J: TRBJ2-5
DNA: TGTGCCAGCAGCCTCGACAGGCTCCCCACTGAAGCTTTCTTT; CDR3: CASSLDRLPTEAFF; V: TRBV7-9; D: NA; size: many; J: TRBJ1-1
DNA: TGTGCCAGCAGTGTACTACTAGCGGGAGGGGGGATAGATACGCAGTATTTT; CDR3: CASSVLLAGGGIDTQYF; V: TRBV6-1; D: TRBD2; size: many; J: TRBJ2-3
DNA: TGTGCCAGCAGTGCCCACGGGACAAAGGGTGAGCAGTTCTTC; CDR3: CASSAHGTKGEQFF; V: TRBV25-1; D: NA; size: NA; J: TRBJ2-1
DNA: TGCAGTGCTAGAGTTCGGAGACTAAACACAGATACGCAGTATTTT; CDR3: CSARVRRLNTDTQYF; V: TRBV20-1; D: NA; size: few; J: TRBJ2-3
DNA: TGTGCCAGTAGTGCCTTACAGGGGGCCGGGCAGCCCCAGCATTTT; CDR3: CASSALQGAGQPQHF; V: TRBV19; D: TRBD1; size: few; J: TRBJ1-5
DNA: TGTGCCACCAGCAGAGATCGTCACTTGAACACTGAAGCTTTCTTT; CDR3: CATSRDRHLNTEAFF; V: TRBV15; D: NA; size: NA; J: TRBJ1-1
DNA: TGTGCCAGCAGTTCTCGACGGCGAAACACCGGGGAGCTGTTTTTT; CDR3: CASSSRRRNTGELFF; V: TRBV7-2; D: NA; size: NA; J: TRBJ2-2
DNA: TGCAGTGCACTCAACCGGGACAGGGGCGAGCAGTACTTC; CDR3: CSALNRDRGEQYF; V: TRBV20-1; D: TRBD1; size: NA; J: TRBJ2-7
DNA: TGCGCCAGCAGCTACCTATTCTCCTACAATGAGCAGTTCTTC; CDR3: CASSYLFSYNEQFF; V: TRBV5-1; D: NA; size: many; J: TRBJ2-1
DNA: TGCAGTGCTAGATCAGGGCTCCTAGGCTCCTACGAGCAGTACTTC; CDR3: CSARSGLLGSYEQYF; V: TRBV20-1; D: NA; size: many; J: TRBJ2-7
DNA: TGCAGTGCTAGGTTTGGGAACGGCGGGACGGATTACTTC; CDR3: CSARFGNGGTDYF; V: TRBV20-1; D: NA; size: NA; J: TRBJ2-5
DNA: TGTGCCAGCAGAGCAGGGACAGGGGAATACCCCTACGAGCAGTACTTC; CDR3: CASRAGTGEYPYEQYF; V: TRBV6-2/TRBV6-3; D: TRBD1; size: many; J: TRBJ2-7
DNA: TGCAGTGCTAGTTCCGGGAAGAACACTGAAGCTTTCTTT; CDR3: CSASSGKNTEAFF; V: TRBV20-1; D: NA; size: many; J: TRBJ1-1
DNA: TGTGCCAGCAGTTACGTACGAGGGGCCGGGGAGGGCTACACCTTC; CDR3: CASSYVRGAGEGYTF; V: TRBV6-5; D: NA; size: NA; J: TRBJ1-2
DNA: TGTGCCATCAGTGAGTCCCGGGGTCAGCCCCAGCATTTT; CDR3: CAISESRGQPQHF; V: TRBV10-3; D: NA; size: NA; J: TRBJ1-5
DNA: TGTGCCAGCAGTTACAGAGACAGGGTAGACTATGGCTACACCTTC; CDR3: CASSYRDRVDYGYTF; V: TRBV6-5; D: TRBD1; size: NA; J: TRBJ1-2
DNA: TGTGCCAGCTCACCTAATCTTTTAGCGGGAGGAGCGAATGAGCAGTTCTTC; CDR3: CASSPNLLAGGANEQFF; V: TRBV18; D: TRBD2; size: few; J: TRBJ2-1
DNA: TGTGCCAGCAGCCATTCTAGGTCAGGGTCTTTTAACTATGGCTACACCTTC; CDR3: CASSHSRSGSFNYGYTF; V: TRBV3-1; D: NA; size: few; J: TRBJ1-2
DNA: TGTGCCAGCAGCGCGCCGGGACAAGGGGGCACTGAAGCTTTCTTT; CDR3: CASSAPGQGGTEAFF; V: TRBV11-1; D: NA; size: many; J: TRBJ1-1
DNA: TGTGCCAGCTCACCACTAGACCAAGCCTACGAGCAGTACTTC; CDR3: CASSPLDQAYEQYF; V: TRBV18; D: NA; size: many; J: TRBJ2-7
DNA: TGCGCCAGCAGCTTTGGGCAGAAGAACACTGAAGCTTTCTTT; CDR3: CASSFGQKNTEAFF; V: TRBV5-1; D: NA; size: many; J: TRBJ1-1
DNA: TGTGCCAGCAGTTTACTGGGGGAGGACACTGAAGCTTTCTTT; CDR3: CASSLLGEDTEAFF; V: TRBV28; D: NA; size: many; J: TRBJ1-1
DNA: TGTGCCAGCACGCCTAGCGGAGCGACTTACAATGAGCAGTTCTTC; CDR3: CASTPSGATYNEQFF; V: TRBV2; D: TRBD2; size: many; J: TRBJ2-1
DNA: TGTGCCAGCAGCCCCGAGGGCGGATCTTACAATGAGCAGTTCTTC; CDR3: CASSPEGGSYNEQFF; V: TRBV11-2; D: NA; size: many; J: TRBJ2-1
DNA: TGTGCCAGCAGCCAAGAAGGACAGGAAGAGACCCAGTACTTC; CDR3: CASSQEGQEETQYF; V: TRBV14; D: TRBD1; size: few; J: TRBJ2-5
DNA: TGTGCCAGCAGCCCGCACCTAGCGGGGATCACAGATACGCAGTATTTT; CDR3: CASSPHLAGITDTQYF; V: TRBV3-1; D: TRBD2; size: many; J: TRBJ2-3
DNA: TGTGCCACCTGTCCGACAGGGCTTAGCTCTGAAGCTTTCTTT; CDR3: CATCPTGLSSEAFF; V: TRBV10-3; D: TRBD1; size: many; J: TRBJ1-1
DNA: TGTGCCAGCAGCTTAGCGCCAGGGCAGGGGGTAAACGAGCAGTACTTC; CDR3: CASSLAPGQGVNEQYF; V: TRBV7-9; D: TRBD1; size: few; J: TRBJ2-7
DNA: TGTGCCTGGAGTTCCCGAGATAGGGAGGTACCCAAAAACATTCAGTACTTC; CDR3: CAWSSRDREVPKNIQYF; V: TRBV30; D: NA; size: few; J: TRBJ2-4
DNA: TGTGCCAGCAGTTTTGGCGGGGGGCCTGCCTACGAGCAGTACTTC; CDR3: CASSFGGGPAYEQYF; V: TRBV28; D: TRBD2; size: few; J: TRBJ2-7
DNA: TGTGCCAGCAGCTTCTCTGTGTGGACGGAGTCTAACTATGGCTACACCTTC; CDR3: CASSFSVWTESNYGYTF; V: TRBV5-5; D: NA; size: many; J: TRBJ1-2
DNA: TGTGCCAGTAGTTCCTTCCTAGCGGCATACAATGAGCAGTTCTTC; CDR3: CASSSFLAAYNEQFF; V: TRBV19; D: TRBD2; size: many; J: TRBJ2-1
DNA: TGTGCCAGCAGTGCAGTGGAAGGGGGCTACGAGCAGTACTTC; CDR3: CASSAVEGGYEQYF; V: TRBV6-1; D: NA; size: many; J: TRBJ2-7
DNA: TGTGCCAGCAGTCTAGGGGGGGGGGACAATGAGCAGTTCTTC; CDR3: CASSLGGGDNEQFF; V: TRBV7-9; D: NA; size: NA; J: TRBJ2-1
DNA: TGTGCCAGCAGTTGGGGTCGGGCTAGCACAGATACGCAGTATTTT; CDR3: CASSWGRASTDTQYF; V: TRBV28; D: NA; size: many; J: TRBJ2-3
DNA: TGTGCCAGCAGTGAATGGGAAGGGAACACTGAAGCTTTCTTT; CDR3: CASSEWEGNTEAFF; V: TRBV6-1; D: NA; size: many; J: TRBJ1-1
DNA: TGTGCCAGCATGCAAATACAGGGGGCAGGCTATGGCTACACCTTC; CDR3: CASMQIQGAGYGYTF; V: TRBV2; D: TRBD1; size: many; J: TRBJ1-2
DNA: TGTGCCAGCAGCTTAGAACGGGTGGGGGATACGCAGTATTTT; CDR3: CASSLERVGDTQYF; V: TRBV11-2; D: NA; size: many; J: TRBJ2-3
DNA: TGTGCCAGCAGCTTAGATGACCAGGGCTCGGACACTGAAGCTTTCTTT; CDR3: CASSLDDQGSDTEAFF; V: TRBV11-2; D: NA; size: many; J: TRBJ1-1
DNA: TGTGCCAGCAGCTTTTTAGCGGGAGGTAACACAGATACGCAGTATTTT; CDR3: CASSFLAGGNTDTQYF; V: TRBV7-6; D: TRBD2; size: few; J: TRBJ2-3
DNA: TGTGCCAGCAGCTTAGATGGACAGAAGACTGAAGCTTTCTTT; CDR3: CASSLDGQKTEAFF; V: TRBV11-2; D: NA; size: many; J: TRBJ1-1
DNA: TGTGCCAGCAGCGTAGGGGTTGGGGGAACTGAAGCTTTCTTT; CDR3: CASSVGVGGTEAFF; V: TRBV9; D: NA; size: many; J: TRBJ1-1
DNA: TGTGCCAGCAGCGTCTTCAGCTCCTCCTACGAGCAGTACTTC; CDR3: CASSVFSSSYEQYF; V: TRBV9; D: NA; size: NA; J: TRBJ2-7
DNA: TGTGCCAGCAACCCTAGCGGGGGACGCTACGAGCAGTACTTC; CDR3: CASNPSGGRYEQYF; V: TRBV12-3/TRBV12-4; D: TRBD2; size: many; J: TRBJ2-7
DNA: TGTGCCAGCAGTTACTCGAAGGCGGCTAACGAAGCTTTCTTT; CDR3: CASSYSKAANEAFF; V: TRBV6-6; D: NA; size: few; J: TRBJ1-1
DNA: TGTGCCAGCAGCTTAGTCTTAACTTCCGAGCAGTACTTC; CDR3: CASSLVLTSEQYF; V: TRBV11-2; D: NA; size: many; J: TRBJ2-7
DNA: TGCGCCAGCAGCTTGGAGGGACAGGCTGGAAACACCATATATTTT; CDR3: CASSLEGQAGNTIYF; V: TRBV5-1; D: TRBD1; size: NA; J: TRBJ1-3
DNA: TGCGCCAGCAGCTTGTTAGGGGAGATGAACGGGGAGCTGTTTTTT; CDR3: CASSLLGEMNGELFF; V: TRBV5-1; D: NA; size: NA; J: TRBJ2-2
DNA: TGTGCCAGCAGCCCGACAGGCATCTATGGCTACACCTTC; CDR3: CASSPTGIYGYTF; V: TRBV7-9; D: NA; size: many; J: TRBJ1-2